The clone carrying this T cell receptor (beta chain) was observed a handful of times. This sample stems from a study of blood T cells in healthy people across ages. Using a J-beta primer mix together with a sample-barcoded 5' primer, a second PCR was run for roughly 7 to 12 cycles. TCRdb itself ran the 5' RACE reads through MiXCR, one entry per CDR3 protein. The sample records more than 900,000 distinct CDR3 sequences, approximately 25% being singletons. Every donor provided around 10 milliliters of peripheral blood. At least 6 million PBMCs were isolated per sample. Trimming pared 0 bases from V and 0 bases from J, leaving 11 bases between. CDR1 and CDR2 from the germline V gene are KGHSH and LQKENI. CDR3 length: 16 residues. The same sample was also used in a study of T cells of mothers and their children. From that paper: Per child, about 3 million TCR beta CDR3 reads were obtained, against over 10 million per mother. Slightly higher, non-significant overlap characterized related mother-child pairs relative to unrelated pairs.

Material: blood. This chain links TRBV18 with TRBJ2-5; the D is unclear. This receptor was obtained from a girl between 2 and 10 years old in good health. The CDR3 nucleotides are TGTGCCAGCTCACCACCGGGATCCCAGTACCAAGAGACCCAGTACTTC. Encoded protein: CASSPPGSQYQETQYF.